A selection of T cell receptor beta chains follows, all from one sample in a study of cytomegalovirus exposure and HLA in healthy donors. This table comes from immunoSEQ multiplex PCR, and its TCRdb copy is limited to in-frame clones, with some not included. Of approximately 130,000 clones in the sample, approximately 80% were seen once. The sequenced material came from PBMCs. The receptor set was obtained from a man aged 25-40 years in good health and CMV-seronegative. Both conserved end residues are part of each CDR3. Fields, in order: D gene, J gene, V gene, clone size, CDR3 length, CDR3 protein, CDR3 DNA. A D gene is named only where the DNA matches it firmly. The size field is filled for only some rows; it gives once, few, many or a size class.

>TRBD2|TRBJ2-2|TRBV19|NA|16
CASSIRQAGGTGELFF
TGTGCCAGTAGTATCAGACAGGCGGGGGGCACCGGGGAGCTGTTTTTT
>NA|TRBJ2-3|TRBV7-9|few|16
CASSLRLQVAGDTQYF
TGTGCCAGCAGCTTACGGTTACAGGTGGCGGGGGATACGCAGTATTTT
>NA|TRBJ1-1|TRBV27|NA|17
CASSSSTGRRVNTEAFF
TGTGCCAGCAGTTCGTCTACGGGACGGAGGGTGAACACTGAAGCTTTCTTT
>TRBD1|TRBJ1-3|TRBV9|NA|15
CASSVQGASGNTIYF
TGTGCCAGCAGCGTTCAGGGGGCGTCCGGAAACACCATATATTTT
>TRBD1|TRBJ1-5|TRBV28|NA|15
CASSYRDRLNQPQHF
TGTGCCAGCAGCTACCGGGACAGGCTCAATCAGCCCCAGCATTTT
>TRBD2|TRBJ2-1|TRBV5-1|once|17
CASSLASGRGSYNEQFF
TGCGCCAGCAGCTTGGCAAGCGGGAGGGGCTCCTACAATGAGCAGTTCTTC
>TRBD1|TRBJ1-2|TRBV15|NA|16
CATSREPPTGAYGYTF
TGTGCCACCAGCAGAGAACCCCCTACAGGGGCCTATGGCTACACCTTC
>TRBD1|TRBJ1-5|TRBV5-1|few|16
CASSLVQGADNQPQHF
TGCGCCAGCAGCTTGGTCCAGGGGGCGGACAATCAGCCCCAGCATTTT
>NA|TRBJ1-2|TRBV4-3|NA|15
CASSRNPTGQYGYTF
TGCGCCAGCAGCCGGAACCCGACAGGCCAATATGGCTACACCTTC
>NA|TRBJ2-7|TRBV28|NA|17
CASSSPSSTRTAYEQYF
TGTGCCAGCAGTTCCCCATCCTCGACCAGGACTGCCTACGAGCAGTACTTC
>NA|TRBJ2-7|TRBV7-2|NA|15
CASSLGPGSSYEQYF
TGTGCCAGCAGCTTAGGTCCGGGGAGCTCCTACGAGCAGTACTTC
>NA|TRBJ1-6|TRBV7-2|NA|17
CASSLGWRPSYNSPLHF
TGTGCCAGCAGCTTAGGCTGGAGACCCTCCTATAATTCACCCCTCCACTTT
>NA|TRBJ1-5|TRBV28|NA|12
CAFSGVGQPQHF
TGTGCCTTTTCGGGGGTGGGTCAGCCCCAGCATTTT
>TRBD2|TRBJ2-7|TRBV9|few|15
CASSVAPGGGYEQYF
TGTGCCAGCAGCGTAGCTCCTGGCGGGGGTTACGAGCAGTACTTC
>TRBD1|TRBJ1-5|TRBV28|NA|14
CASSLEGAHQPQHF
TGTGCCAGCAGTTTAGAGGGGGCGCATCAGCCCCAGCATTTT